This record looks at one T cell receptor (beta chain) sequence and its context. What it recognizes is unknown. Profiling relied on immunoSEQ multiplex PCR, and the TCRdb table lists in-frame clones only, not all of them. This repertoire shows about 80,000 clones, approximately 80% found once; its top ten account for approximately 3.4%. Trimming took 2 bases from V and 15 from J; bases not matched to a gene: 9. There are 15 residues in the CDR3. Germline V lookup: CDR1 SGHAT, CDR2 FQNNGV. This sample is part of a study of neoadjuvant anti-PD-1 for oral cavity cancer. General study results and limits: With three patients per group, TCR findings need larger cohorts.

The chain carries TRBV11-2 and TRBJ2-1, with 14 bases aligning to TRBD2. The origin of this receptor is a person between 40 and 85 years old with oral cavity squamous cell carcinoma. The starting material was PBMCs, obtained before nivolumab (anti-PD-1) treatment. This CDR3 is CASSLSRLAGGPPFF. In DNA, the CDR3 is TGTGCCAGCAGCTTATCCCGACTAGCGGGAGGGCCACCGTTCTTC.